This record concerns one T cell receptor (beta chain) sequence. Its specificity is unknown. These data originate in a study of cytomegalovirus exposure and HLA in healthy donors. 60 Vbeta and 13 Jbeta primers were used in PCR. TCRdb's table, derived via immunoSEQ multiplex PCR, lists solely in-frame clones and lacks some. The sample includes about 92,000 clones, just under 70% seen only once; the top ten take roughly 2.8%. The V gene's germline CDR1 is LGHNA and CDR2 YSLEER. The ends lost 3 bases at V and 0 bases at J; junction bases unmatched: 10. The CDR3 is 18 residues long. Study conclusions and caveats: The dataset shows that most TCR sequences were rare, while some public TCRs occurred in many donors.

The sequencing input was PBMCs. The rearrangement joins TRBV4-3 to TRBJ2-1, with 8 bases matching TRBD1. The TCR was taken from a man aged 50 to 60 in good health and CMV-seronegative. The CDR3 is CASSQDDRGPSSYNEQFF. CDR3 bases: TGCGCCAGCAGCCAGGACGACAGGGGCCCCTCCTCCTACAATGAGCAGTTCTTC.